A single sample is the source of the 29 T cell receptor beta chains below, sequenced in a study of blood T cell repertoires in COVID-19. Produced via immunoSEQ multiplex PCR; TCRdb's table is partial and in-frame only. Of 290,000 or so clones in the sample, just over 90% are singletons; the top ten hold about 2%. Sequencing used peripheral blood. Source of these receptors: a woman in her twenties or thirties with COVID-19, enrolled during active disease.

The chain uses TRBV25-1 and TRBJ2-5; 7 bases align to TRBD1. The V segment lost 5 bases and the J segment 6 bases; nucleotides outside the gene matches: 6. Germline lookup yields CDR1 MGHDK and CDR2 SYGVNS. The CDR3 contains 13 residues. In DNA, the CDR3 is TGTGCCAGCAGTCCAGGGGGTAGTAAGACCCAGTACTTC. Residues: CASSPGGSKTQYF.

The chain uses TRBV7-2 and TRBJ2-7, with TRBD2 identical over 7 bases. Trimming took 1 base from V and 3 from J; bases not matched to a gene: 6. From germline, CDR1 is SGHTA and CDR2 FQGNSA. The CDR3 is made up of 15 amino acids. As DNA, the CDR3 is TGTGCCAGCAGCTTAGAGGCCAGCGGGGTCTACGAGCAGTACTTC. It is translated as CASSLEASGVYEQYF.

V gene TRBV6-2 or TRBV6-3 combines with J gene TRBJ2-3; possibly TRBD2 for D (7 bases). CDR1 is MNHEY, CDR2 SVGEGT, per germline. V was clipped by 5 bases and J by 4 bases, with 19 bases between them. This CDR3 contains 16 residues. CDR3 protein: CASSPAGGLKADTQYF. In DNA, the CDR3 is TGTGCCAGCAGTCCCGCCGGGGGGCTAAAGGCAGATACGCAGTATTTT.

This clone showed up just a few times. The chain joins TRBV6-1 to TRBJ1-4, with D possibly TRBD1 on 6 matching bases. Germline-derived CDR1 and CDR2 are MNHNS and SASEGT. The CDR3 is made up of 15 amino acids. V lost 3 bases to trimming and J lost 8 bases, with 16 bases between them. The CDR3 loop reads CASSDQRGASEKLFF. The CDR3, as DNA: TGTGCCAGCAGTGATCAGCGGGGGGCTAGCGAAAAACTGTTTTTT.

This chain links TRBV7-8 with TRBJ1-5, with TRBD1 as a possible D gene (5 bases). The CDR3 extends over 14 amino acids. Germline loops: CDR1 SGHVS, CDR2 FQNEAQ. Trimming cost V 0 bases and J 6 bases, with 9 bases left between them. CDR3 residues: CASSLAGGAQPQHF. Written as DNA, the CDR3 is TGTGCCAGCAGCTTAGCGGGAGGGGCTCAGCCCCAGCATTTT. The variable domain in full, with the rest retrieved from reference TRBV7-8 and TRBJ1-5, is GAGVSQSPRYKVAKRGQDVALRCDPISGHVSLFWYQQALGQGPEFLTYFQNEAQLDKSGLPSDRFFAERPEGSVSTLKIQRTQQEDSAVYLCASSLAGGAQPQHFGDGTRLSIL.

The chain combines TRBV5-1 with TRBJ2-2, with 9 positions matching TRBD1. Germline V gene sequence: CDR1 SGHRS, CDR2 YFSETQ. The ends lost 4 bases at V and 5 bases at J; junction bases unmatched: 6. The CDR3 runs 15 residues. The CDR3 DNA reads TGCGCCAGCAGCCCGGACAGGGGAGGGACCGGGGAGCTGTTTTTT. This translates into CASSPDRGGTGELFF. The whole variable domain, filled in from reference TRBV5-1 and TRBJ2-2, reads KAGVTQTPRYLIKTRGQQVTLSCSPISGHRSVSWYQQTPGQGLQFLFEYFSETQRNKGNFPGRFSGRQFSNSRSEMNVSTLELGDSALYLCASSPDRGGTGELFFGEGSRLTVL.

The rearrangement uses TRBV10-3 and TRBJ1-1; the D gene is possibly TRBD1 (6 bases). Trimming removed 7 bases at V and 3 bases at J, with 12 bases between. Germline V gene lookup returns CDR1 ENHRY and CDR2 SYGVKD. The CDR3 runs 13 residues. The CDR3 region is CAIKRQADTEAFF. As DNA, the CDR3 is TGTGCCATCAAAAGACAGGCGGACACTGAAGCTTTCTTT.

J is TRBJ2-7 and V is TRBV7-9; 10 positions match TRBD2. The CDR3 consists of 15 residues. Germline CDR1 reads SEHNR; CDR2 reads FQNEAQ (reference sequence). V lost 5 bases to trimming and J lost 5 bases; unmatched junction nucleotides: 9. The CDR3 reads CASSRNLAGEHEQYF. For the CDR3, the DNA is TGTGCCAGCAGCAGAAACCTAGCGGGAGAGCACGAGCAGTACTTC.

This clone was counted once. The chain recombines TRBV19 with TRBJ2-3; 10 bases line up with TRBD1. The CDR3 is made up of 16 amino acids. With V trimmed by 8 bases and J by 3 bases, 11 bases remained unmatched. From germline, CDR1 is LNHDA and CDR2 SQIVND (reference sequence). The CDR3 DNA sequence: TGTGCCAGTTCCGACCGGGACAGGGGATGGACAGATACGCAGTATTTT. Amino acid sequence: CASSDRDRGWTDTQYF.

The chain has TRBV6-5 and TRBJ2-7; 14 bases align to TRBD2. CDR3 length equals 15 residues. In germline, CDR1 is MNHEY, CDR2 SVGAGI. J gave up 3 bases and V 6 bases, and 4 bases lay outside the gene matches. Here the CDR3 reads CASSRGTSGSYEQYF. CDR3 bases: TGTGCCAGCAGCCGAGGGACTAGCGGGAGCTACGAGCAGTACTTC.

V gene TRBV5-1 combines with J gene TRBJ2-5; D is perhaps TRBD1 (6 bases). Germline CDR1 SGHRS, CDR2 YFSETQ. V lost 4 bases and J lost 4, with 14 bases in between. This CDR3 region has 14 residues. The CDR3 region is CASSTGTPGETQYF. CDR3 DNA: TGCGCCAGCAGCACCGGGACACCTGGAGAGACCCAGTACTTC.

The genes are TRBV6-5 and TRBJ1-5; weak D call: TRBD1 (5 bases). Per the germline V gene, CDR1 is MNHEY and CDR2 is SVGAGI. The CDR3 length is 14 residues. The V end was cut by 4 bases, the J end by 4 bases, with 11 bases between. The CDR3 loop reads CASSFSGGNQPQHF. The CDR3 DNA reads TGTGCCAGCAGTTTCAGCGGGGGGAATCAGCCCCAGCATTTT.

The chain carries TRBV6-6 and TRBJ2-2; TRBD2 matches 8 bases. V shed 5 bases, J shed 5 bases, and the junction held 13 bases outside the gene matches. Germline V gene data show CDR1 as MNHNY and CDR2 as SVGAGI (reference sequence). CDR3 length: 17 amino acids. CDR3: CASSPNLSGSYTGELFF. The CDR3 coding sequence is TGTGCCAGCAGTCCTAACCTCAGCGGGAGTTATACCGGGGAGCTGTTTTTT.

This clone was recorded once. The J gene is TRBJ1-1, the V gene TRBV20-1, with no clear D. The CDR3 length is 11 residues. Trimming left V 6 bases short and J 1 base short, with 6 bases between. Germline V gene lookup returns CDR1 DFQATT and CDR2 SNEGSKA (reference sequence). Here the CDR3 reads CSAAKNTEAFF. Written as DNA, the CDR3 is TGCAGTGCCGCTAAGAACACTGAAGCTTTCTTT.

This clone has just a few counts. The chain combines TRBV3-1 (or the pseudogene TRBV3-2) with TRBJ2-1, with 7 nucleotides matching TRBD2. J was trimmed by 3 bases and V by 0 bases; bases with no gene match: 5. The germline gives CDR1 LGHDT, CDR2 YNNKEL (reference sequence). The length of the CDR3 is 16 residues. DNA for the CDR3: TGTGCCAGCAGCCAAGAAGGTGGGAGGGGCTACAATGAGCAGTTCTTC. Protein sequence: CASSQEGGRGYNEQFF.

The chain carries TRBV5-1 and TRBJ2-1; 9 positions match TRBD1. Germline V gives CDR1 SGHRS, CDR2 YFSETQ. This CDR3 region has 17 residues. V shed 0 bases, J shed 6 bases, and the junction held 10 bases outside the gene matches. Here the CDR3 DNA reads TGCGCCAGCAGCTTGGGCCGGACAGGGGAGATCGGCAATGAGCAGTTCTTC. This translates into CASSLGRTGEIGNEQFF.

The chain joins TRBV10-3 to TRBJ2-2, with D uncertain. There are 15 residues in the CDR3. Germline CDR1 is ENHRY and CDR2 is SYGVKD. Deletions cut 11 bases from V and 0 bases from J, with 16 bases between. The CDR3 region is CALKSDTTNTGELFF. In nucleotides, the CDR3 is TGTGCCCTCAAGTCCGACACGACGAACACCGGGGAGCTGTTTTTT.

The sample holds a few counts of this clone. The chain recombines TRBV5-4 with TRBJ2-7, with D tentatively TRBD2 (6 bases). The germline V gene has CDR1 SGHNT and CDR2 YYREEE (reference sequence). The CDR3 is 14 residues long. Trimming cost V 3 bases and J 1 base, with 11 bases left between them. The CDR3 DNA sequence: TGTGCCAGCAGCTCTAGCGCGGATTCCTACGAGCAGTACTTC. It specifies CASSSSADSYEQYF.

This clone showed up just once. The chain combines TRBV6-5 with TRBJ2-3; TRBD1 matches 7 bases. The CDR3 loop spans 14 amino acids. From germline, CDR1 is MNHEY and CDR2 SVGAGI. J was trimmed by 6 bases and V by 5 bases; bases with no gene match: 8. In nucleotides, the CDR3 is TGTGCCAGCAGTACAGGGGTAGAGGGGGATACGCAGTATTTT. Its translation: CASSTGVEGDTQYF.

The chain carries TRBV7-9 and TRBJ2-7; D is undetermined. The V and J ends lost 3 bases and 6 bases respectively, with 12 bases between them. In germline, CDR1 is SEHNR, CDR2 FQNEAQ (reference sequence). This CDR3 region has 13 residues. The CDR3 nucleotides read TGTGCCAGCAGCTTGAGACACCGCCCCGAGCAGTACTTC. As protein: CASSLRHRPEQYF.

The chain is built from TRBV11-1 and TRBJ2-2; no definite D call. Trimming removed 2 bases from V and 0 bases from J, with 7 bases in between. Germline CDR1 reads SGHAT; CDR2 reads FQDESV (reference sequence). This CDR3 has 15 amino acids. The CDR3 region has the DNA TGTGCCAGCAGCTTACAGGCGTCGAACACCGGGGAGCTGTTTTTT. Residues: CASSLQASNTGELFF. Drawing the rest from reference TRBV11-1 and TRBJ2-2, the complete variable domain is EAEVAQSPRYKITEKSQAVAFWCDPISGHATLYWYRQILGQGPELLVQFQDESVVDDSQLPKDRFSAERLKGVDSTLKIQPAELGDSAMYLCASSLQASNTGELFFGEGSRLTVL.

The rearrangement links TRBV6-5 to TRBJ1-5; D unclear. The germline gives CDR1 MNHEY, CDR2 SVGAGI. This CDR3 region has 15 residues. Trimming left V 5 bases short and J 7 bases short, with 18 bases between. The CDR3 DNA is TGTGCCAGCAGTCCCCAATGGGGAGGCGGGCAGCCCCAGCATTTT. Its translation: CASSPQWGGGQPQHF.

The CDR3 protein is CASSEDRGYGYTF. DNA for the CDR3: TGCGCCAGCAGCGAGGACAGGGGGTATGGCTACACCTTC. The chain carries TRBV5-1 and TRBJ1-2; 10 bases are a match to TRBD1. The CDR3 runs to 13 residues. Germline CDR1 is SGHRS and CDR2 is YFSETQ. The V segment lost 4 bases and the J segment 5 bases; nucleotides outside the gene matches: 2.

This chain uses TRBV20-1 with TRBJ2-6; D is unresolved. Trimming took off 3 bases at V and 0 bases at J, with 6 bases between the two ends. The CDR3 has 14 amino acids. Germline CDR1 is DFQATT and CDR2 is SNEGSKA (reference sequence). CDR3 in amino acids: CSASWLSGANVLTF. CDR3 DNA: TGCAGTGCTAGTTGGCTCTCTGGGGCCAACGTCCTGACTTTC.

V gene TRBV19 combines with J gene TRBJ1-3; D is uncertain. The CDR3 contains 17 residues. Germline V gene lookup returns CDR1 LNHDA and CDR2 SQIVND (reference sequence). Trimming pared 3 bases from V and 0 bases from J, leaving 15 bases between. The chain's CDR3 is CASSIQATSSSGNTIYF. CDR3 DNA: TGTGCCAGTAGTATCCAGGCCACCTCGAGCTCTGGAAACACCATATATTTT.

This chain uses TRBV19 with TRBJ1-2; 7 bases are a match to TRBD1. V lost 3 bases to trimming and J lost 4 bases; unmatched junction nucleotides: 14. The CDR3 sequence is 17 residues long. Germline-derived CDR1 and CDR2 are LNHDA and SQIVND (reference sequence). The CDR3, as DNA: TGTGCCAGTAGTATTGACGGGACAGCCCCCATGGGCTATGGCTACACCTTC. Encoded protein: CASSIDGTAPMGYGYTF.

V and J are TRBV6-6 and TRBJ1-5, with a possible D match to TRBD1 (6 bases). V was pared by 3 bases and J by 7 bases, with 19 bases between. Germline V gene data show CDR1 as MNHNY and CDR2 as SVGAGI (reference sequence). This CDR3 has 16 amino acids. CDR3 DNA: TGTGCCAGCAGTTATCGCACCCGGGGGGCAGGGCAGCCCCAGCATTTT. Its protein product is CASSYRTRGAGQPQHF.

The chain is built from TRBV24-1 and TRBJ2-2; D might be TRBD1 (6 bases). CDR1 is KGHDR and CDR2 is SFDVKD in the germline V gene. The CDR3 loop spans 17 amino acids. Trimming took off 3 bases at V and 6 bases at J, with 19 bases between the two ends. CDR3 loop: CATSDSKGEIVPGELFF. DNA for the CDR3: TGTGCCACCAGTGATAGTAAGGGGGAAATCGTCCCCGGGGAGCTGTTTTTT.

The chain carries TRBV24-1 and TRBJ1-5; D remains ambiguous. Germline V lookup: CDR1 KGHDR, CDR2 SFDVKD. Between the trimmed V and J ends, which lost 0 bases and 0 bases, there was a span of 8 bases. The CDR3 loop spans 16 amino acids. The CDR3 bases are TGTGCCACCAGTGATTTGATCAGTTATAGCAATCAGCCCCAGCATTTT. This codes for CATSDLISYSNQPQHF.